Listed below are T cell receptor beta chains from one sample, sequenced in a study of T cell responses to AZD1222 COVID-19 vaccine. Clones were read by immunoSEQ multiplex PCR, and TCRdb kept only the in-frame ones, dropping some. Among tens of thousands of clones listed, 90% were seen once. The specimen was peripheral blood, collected on day 0 of AZD1222 vaccination. The source of these receptors is an adult in good health. The CDR3 runs from the conserved cysteine through the conserved F or W. A D gene is named only where the DNA matches it firmly. Not every row has a clone size; where given, it reads once, few, many or a size class.

clone size	J gene	V gene	D gene	CDR3 protein	CDR3 DNA
NA	TRBJ1-6	TRBV27	NA	CASSFAAAGSPLHF	TGTGCCAGCAGTTTCGCCGCGGCAGGCTCACCCCTCCACTTT
NA	TRBJ1-3	TRBV9	NA	CASSVAGGRGNTIYF	TGTGCCAGCAGCGTAGCGGGGGGGCGCGGAAACACCATATATTTT
NA	TRBJ1-4	TRBV6-6	NA	CASSYSSGSNEKLFF	TGTGCCAGCAGTTACTCCTCGGGGTCTAATGAAAAACTGTTTTTT
once	TRBJ2-5	TRBV11-2	NA	CASSPQETQYF	TGTGCCAGCAGCCCCCAAGAGACCCAGTACTTC
NA	TRBJ2-7	TRBV27	NA	CASRRAGVVYEQYF	TGTGCCAGCAGGAGGGCAGGGGTGGTCTACGAGCAGTACTTC
NA	TRBJ1-1	TRBV25-1	NA	CATEVGTEAFF	TGTGCCACCGAAGTCGGGACTGAAGCTTTCTTT
NA	TRBJ2-5	TRBV6-5	NA	CASSFGKGETQYF	TGTGCCAGCAGTTTCGGGAAGGGGGAGACCCAGTACTTC
once	TRBJ1-1	TRBV6-5	TRBD1	CASRPGQVNTEAFF	TGTGCCAGCAGACCTGGACAGGTTAACACTGAAGCTTTCTTT
NA	TRBJ1-1	TRBV7-3	NA	CASSQGTGTEAFF	TGTGCCAGCAGCCAAGGCACGGGCACTGAAGCTTTCTTT
NA	TRBJ2-5	TRBV5-1	TRBD2	CASSFQAGGLQETQYF	TGCGCCAGCAGCTTTCAAGCGGGGGGACTCCAAGAGACCCAGTACTTC
NA	TRBJ2-5	TRBV7-8	NA	CASSLVPAGQETQYF	TGTGCCAGCAGCTTAGTACCGGCAGGGCAAGAGACCCAGTACTTC
NA	TRBJ2-1	TRBV9	NA	CASSVSENSYNEQFF	TGTGCCAGCAGCGTTAGTGAGAACTCCTACAATGAGCAGTTCTTC
NA	TRBJ1-2	TRBV25-1	NA	CASGDNYGYTF	TGTGCCAGCGGGGATAACTATGGCTACACCTTC
NA	TRBJ1-2	TRBV5-4	NA	CASSLAPGPEGYTF	TGTGCCAGCAGCTTGGCCCCAGGGCCGGAGGGCTACACCTTC
NA	TRBJ2-3	TRBV2	TRBD1	CASSEDRGRTDTQYF	TGTGCCAGCAGTGAGGACAGGGGCCGCACAGATACGCAGTATTTT
NA	TRBJ1-5	TRBV5-6	NA	CASSPQGRNQPQHF	TGTGCCAGCAGTCCACAGGGTCGGAATCAGCCCCAGCATTTT
once	TRBJ2-4	TRBV7-2	NA	CASSLSPTGTINIQYF	TGTGCCAGCAGCTTATCCCCCACCGGGACCATTAACATTCAGTACTTC
NA	TRBJ2-2	TRBV9	NA	CASSVATVELTGELFF	TGTGCCAGCAGCGTAGCTACAGTGGAACTCACCGGGGAGCTGTTTTTT
NA	TRBJ1-4	TRBV9	NA	CASSVGQANEKLFF	TGTGCCAGCAGCGTAGGACAGGCAAATGAAAAACTGTTTTTT
NA	TRBJ1-2	TRBV19	NA	CASSSHMDVYGYTF	TGTGCCAGTAGTAGTCACATGGATGTATATGGCTACACCTTC
NA	TRBJ2-1	TRBV21-1	NA	CAAGLAGGIHEQFF	TGTGCCGCCGGACTAGCGGGGGGTATCCATGAGCAGTTCTTC
once	TRBJ2-7	TRBV6-5	NA	CASSRSGEQYF	TGTGCCAGCAGTCGTTCGGGCGAGCAGTACTTC
few	TRBJ2-7	TRBV5-4	NA	CASSRGTGSYEQYF	TGTGCCAGCAGCCGTGGGACGGGATCCTACGAGCAGTACTTC
NA	TRBJ1-4	TRBV28	TRBD1	CASSPLRDRGNEKLFF	TGTGCCAGCAGCCCCCTCCGGGACAGGGGTAATGAAAAACTGTTTTTT
NA	TRBJ2-5	TRBV4-1	NA	CASSQVSSSRETQYF	TGCGCCAGCAGCCAAGTGAGTAGCTCCCGAGAGACCCAGTACTTC
NA	TRBJ2-2	TRBV9	NA	CASSPNTGELFF	TGTGCCAGCAGCCCCAACACCGGGGAGCTGTTTTTT